Below are 8 T cell receptor beta chains sequenced from a single sample in a study of T cell repertoires in cytomegalovirus infection. One entry per CDR3 protein results from TCRdb running MiXCR on the reads. The sample contains some 320,000 distinct CDR3 sequences, 9.5% of which appear only once. The sample comprised PBMCs. These TCRs come from a human donor in good health (CMV status not recorded). Some clones in this sample may be carry-over from other donors' samples.

This clonotype was seen a handful of times. J is TRBJ1-2 and V is TRBV20-1; the match to TRBD1 covers 10 bases. The V segment lost 2 bases and the J segment 7 bases; nucleotides outside the gene matches: 16. CDR1 and CDR2 from the germline V gene are DFQATT and SNEGSKA (reference sequence). This CDR3 is built from 17 residues. As DNA, the CDR3 is TGCAGTGCTAGACTCTATTCGACAGGGGGCGCCGTGAGTGGCTACACCTTC. It is translated as CSARLYSTGGAVSGYTF.

In its sample, this clonotype was seen a few times. The V gene is TRBV20-1, the J gene TRBJ1-2; 9 nucleotides match TRBD1. This CDR3 contains 12 residues. CDR1 and CDR2 (germline): DFQATT, SNEGSKA (reference sequence). The V and J ends lost 7 bases and 2 bases, in that order; junction bases with no gene match: 2. The CDR3 sequence: CSVDRGNYGYTF. The CDR3 DNA follows: TGCAGTGTTGACAGGGGGAACTATGGCTACACCTTC.

The rearrangement links TRBV14 to TRBJ2-2, with D unclear. Trimming stripped 2 bases from V and 5 bases from J, with 9 bases between. The CDR3 is made up of 14 amino acids. Germline CDR1 is SGHDN and CDR2 is FVKESK. Here the CDR3 DNA reads TGTGCCAGCAGCCAACATGCACTAACCGGGGAGCTGTTTTTT. Translation gives CASSQHALTGELFF.

This clonotype occurred many times. The chain combines TRBV12-3 or TRBV12-4 with TRBJ1-4; 10 bases fit TRBD1. This CDR3 is 17 amino acids long. Trimming at V came to 1 base and at J to 6 bases, leaving 8 bases not matched to a gene. The CDR3: CASSLGASGTGDEKLFF. The DNA for the CDR3 is TGTGCCAGCAGTTTAGGAGCTTCTGGGACAGGGGATGAAAAACTGTTTTTT.

J is TRBJ1-1 and V is TRBV20-1; a possible D gene is TRBD1 (5 bases). Germline-derived CDR1 and CDR2 are DFQATT and SNEGSKA (reference sequence). V was cut by 4 bases and J by 0 bases, with 18 bases left in between. The CDR3 is 16 residues long. In DNA, the CDR3 is TGCAGTGCTACGAGGGACGGAGGACGTATGAACACTGAAGCTTTCTTT. Protein: CSATRDGGRMNTEAFF.

The V and J genes are TRBV5-1 and TRBJ1-1; unclear D gene. This CDR3 region has 16 residues. Germline CDR1 SGHRS, CDR2 YFSETQ. The V end was cut by 0 bases, the J end by 0 bases, with 12 bases between. DNA of the CDR3: TGCGCCAGCAGCTTGGGACGGTACGGGATGAACACTGAAGCTTTCTTT. It is translated as CASSLGRYGMNTEAFF.

The V gene is TRBV6-5, the J gene TRBJ2-1; TRBD2 matches at 10 bases. The CDR3 sequence is 14 residues long. Trimming removed 10 bases from V and 1 base from J; junction bases left unmatched: 4. Germline V gives CDR1 MNHEY, CDR2 SVGAGI. CDR3 DNA: TGTGCCACCGAGCGGGGGGGGTCCTACAATGAGCAGTTCTTC. Protein product: CATERGGSYNEQFF.

This chain links TRBV2 with TRBJ2-7; 10 nucleotides line up with TRBD2. J lost 5 bases, V lost 7 bases, and 5 bases had no gene match. Germline V lookup: CDR1 SNHLY, CDR2 FYNNEI. CDR3 length: 13 amino acids. The CDR3 is CASNGLAGDEQYF. CDR3 DNA sequence: TGTGCCAGCAACGGGCTAGCGGGAGACGAGCAGTACTTC.